The 21 T cell receptor beta chains below were found in one sample sequenced in a study of control samples from healthy donors and cancer patients (TCRdb year 2020). The method was the immunoSEQ multiplex PCR assay. TCRdb limited this immuneACCESS table to in-frame rearrangements with V and J called. A share of clones is missing; checked studies link under half to unresolved V genes, and the rest is unexplained. In this sample the table shows approximately 35,000 clones, 80% to 95% of which occur a single time. Under 2% of the sample is taken by the ten largest. Sequencing input: PBMCs. Receptor source: a man between 40 and 49 years old with colorectal cancer.

The chain recombines TRBV5-8 with TRBJ2-2, with 14 bases matching TRBD2. The CDR3 is made up of 16 amino acids. CDR1 SGHTS and CDR2 YDEGEE come from the germline V gene. Trimming removed 4 bases from V and 6 bases from J; junction bases left unmatched: 5. CDR3 region: CASSLGTSGGPGELFF. The CDR3 nucleotides read TGTGCCAGCAGCCTCGGGACTAGCGGGGGCCCCGGGGAGCTGTTTTTT.

J is TRBJ1-1 and V is TRBV5-1, with D uncertain. Germline CDR1 SGHRS, CDR2 YFSETQ. The CDR3 extends over 14 amino acids. Trimming shortened V by 2 bases and J by 4 bases, and 12 bases separated the two germline ends. CDR3 amino acids: CASSFNGEITEAFF. The CDR3 DNA is TGCGCCAGCAGCTTCAATGGGGAAATCACTGAAGCTTTCTTT. The variable domain in full, completed from reference TRBV5-1 and TRBJ1-1, reads KAGVTQTPRYLIKTRGQQVTLSCSPISGHRSVSWYQQTPGQGLQFLFEYFSETQRNKGNFPGRFSGRQFSNSRSEMNVSTLELGDSALYLCASSFNGEITEAFFGQGTRLTVV.

The CDR3 sequence is CASSLRSLGLAGEETQYF. The CDR3 nucleotides read TGCGCCAGCAGCTTGCGTAGTCTGGGACTAGCGGGGGAAGAGACCCAGTACTTC. This chain connects TRBV5-1 to TRBJ2-5, with TRBD2 identical over 14 bases. Per germline, CDR1 SGHRS and CDR2 YFSETQ. The CDR3 has 18 amino acids. V was pared by 1 base and J by 3 bases, with 8 bases of the junction left unmatched. Full variable domain (remainder filled in from reference TRBV5-1 and TRBJ2-5): KAGVTQTPRYLIKTRGQQVTLSCSPISGHRSVSWYQQTPGQGLQFLFEYFSETQRNKGNFPGRFSGRQFSNSRSEMNVSTLELGDSALYLCASSLRSLGLAGEETQYFGPGTRLLVL.

This clone showed up just once. J is TRBJ1-2 and V is TRBV5-4; D uncertain. CDR1 is SGHNT and CDR2 is YYREEE in the germline V gene (reference sequence). This CDR3 is 13 amino acids long. The ends were cut back, 0 bases at V and 8 bases at J, with 11 bases in the middle. The CDR3 loop reads CASSLAWAGGYTF. For the CDR3, the DNA is TGTGCCAGCAGCTTGGCCTGGGCGGGGGGCTACACCTTC.

CDR3 sequence: CASSLVQGEVNEQFF. DNA for the CDR3: TGCGCCAGCAGCTTGGTCCAGGGTGAGGTCAATGAGCAGTTCTTC. This chain joins TRBV5-1 and TRBJ2-1, with D maybe TRBD1 (5 bases). V lost 0 bases to trimming and J lost 6 bases, with 13 bases between them. The CDR3 consists of 15 residues. The germline V gene has CDR1 SGHRS and CDR2 YFSETQ. The full variable domain, completed using reference TRBV5-1 and TRBJ2-1, is KAGVTQTPRYLIKTRGQQVTLSCSPISGHRSVSWYQQTPGQGLQFLFEYFSETQRNKGNFPGRFSGRQFSNSRSEMNVSTLELGDSALYLCASSLVQGEVNEQFFGPGTRLTVL.

The chain's CDR3 is CASSLSGVTEAFF. In DNA, the CDR3 is TGTGCCAGCAGCTTGTCGGGGGTCACTGAAGCTTTCTTT. V usage is TRBV7-3 and J usage is TRBJ1-1, with a weak D call TRBD1 (5 bases). V was pared by 3 bases and J by 4 bases, with 9 bases between. CDR3 length equals 13 residues. CDR1 and CDR2 from the germline V gene are SGHTA and FQGTGA.

This sequence joins TRBV5-1 and TRBJ2-4, with 7 positions matching TRBD1. CDR3 length: 16 amino acids. Per the germline V gene, CDR1 is SGHRS and CDR2 is YFSETQ. The V segment lost 1 base and the J segment 5 bases; nucleotides outside the gene matches: 9. CDR3 bases: TGCGCCAGCAGCTTGAATCCCCCCGGGACAGAAAACATTCAGTACTTC. Its translation is CASSLNPPGTENIQYF.

V gene TRBV3-1 (or the pseudogene TRBV3-2) combines with J gene TRBJ1-1; TRBD1 matches at 8 bases. Germline CDR1 reads LGHDT; CDR2 reads YNNKEL (reference sequence). V gave up 3 bases and J gave up 0 bases; unmatched junction bases: 21. This CDR3 region has 21 residues. Here the CDR3 DNA reads TGTGCCAGCAGCCATAATTTCTACCTGAACAGGGGGAGAGCGGTGAACACTGAAGCTTTCTTT. The encoded protein is CASSHNFYLNRGRAVNTEAFF.

This clone has more than one count but fewer than ten. This sequence joins TRBV7-2 and TRBJ1-5; TRBD1 aligns across 7 bases. There are 15 residues in the CDR3. The germline CDR1 and CDR2 sequences are SGHTA and FQGNSA. The trim removed 5 bases at V and 3 bases at J, leaving 7 bases unmatched. CDR3 loop: CASSPQTGSNQPQHF. The CDR3 DNA follows: TGTGCCAGCAGCCCACAGACAGGGTCCAATCAGCCCCAGCATTTT.

The V gene is TRBV27, the J gene TRBJ1-2, with D possibly being TRBD1 (5 bases). CDR1 and CDR2 (germline): MNHEY, SMNVEV (reference sequence). CDR3 length: 15 amino acids. V lost 7 bases and J lost 1, with 16 bases in between. DNA of the CDR3: TGTGCCAGCAAATCAAAAGGGGCCAATAACTATGGCTACACCTTC. It codes for CASKSKGANNYGYTF.

The V call is TRBV5-6, the J call TRBJ2-1; D unclear. Per germline, CDR1 SGHDT and CDR2 YYEEEE. V was trimmed by 0 bases and J by 6 bases, leaving 7 bases between them. This CDR3 is 13 amino acids long. The CDR3 reads CASSLAAGNEQFF. The CDR3 DNA reads as TGTGCCAGCAGCTTGGCCGCCGGCAATGAGCAGTTCTTC. Filled out from reference TRBV5-6 and TRBJ2-1, the complete variable domain reads DAGVTQSPTHLIKTRGQQVTLRCSPKSGHDTVSWYQQALGQGPQFIFQYYEEEERQRGNFPDRFSGHQFPNYSSELNVNALLLGDSALYLCASSLAAGNEQFFGPGTRLTVL.

The V and J genes are TRBV30 and TRBJ1-5, with D possibly matching TRBD1 (5 bases). This CDR3 spans 14 amino acids. The V end lost 5 bases, the J end lost 8 bases, and 19 bases lay between the germline ends. Germline assignment: CDR1 GTSNPN and CDR2 SVGIG (reference sequence). CDR3 sequence reads: CAWSGTAIREPQHF. CDR3 coding DNA: TGTGCCTGGTCCGGGACCGCCATTCGGGAGCCCCAGCATTTT.

This clone was found once. The V gene is TRBV2, the J gene TRBJ1-3; D unclear. This CDR3 is built from 14 residues. Germline CDR1 and CDR2: SNHLY and FYNNEI. V shed 4 bases and J shed 0 bases, with 7 bases lying between them. In DNA, the CDR3 is TGTGCCAGCAGTGCAGGCCGCTCTGGAAACACCATATATTTT. Protein sequence: CASSAGRSGNTIYF.

This clone has a single count. One junction end does not reproduce the germline sequence, and a read error may be involved. V and J are TRBV7-6 and TRBJ2-7; TRBD1 aligns across 11 bases. CDR3 length: 15 amino acids. Germline V gene sequence: CDR1 SGHVS, CDR2 FNYEAQ. The CDR3 reads CASSLAGQGAYEQYF. The CDR3 coding sequence is TGTGCCAGCAGCCTAGCGGGACAGGGGGCCTACGAGCAGTACTTC. Drawing the rest from reference TRBV7-6 and TRBJ2-7, the complete variable domain is GAGVSQSPRYKVTKRGQDVALRCDPISGHVSLYWYRQALGQGPEFLTYFNYEAQQDKSGLPNDRFSAERPEGSISTLTIQRTEQRDSAMYRCASSLAGQGAYEQYFGPGTRLTVT.

The chain links TRBV3-1 (or the pseudogene TRBV3-2) to TRBJ1-3; 7 bases align to TRBD1. From germline, CDR1 is LGHDT and CDR2 YNNKEL (reference sequence). The V gene end was trimmed by 4 bases and the J gene end by 3 bases; junction bases not matched to a gene: 6. The CDR3 has 15 amino acids. The DNA of the CDR3 is TGTGCCAGCAGCCCGGAGGGGGCTTATGGAAACACCATATATTTT. Translating gives CASSPEGAYGNTIYF.

A single count supports this clone. This sequence joins TRBV6-5 and TRBJ2-1; unclear D gene. V lost 5 bases and J 7 bases, leaving 9 bases between the germline ends. Germline V lookup: CDR1 MNHEY, CDR2 SVGAGI. CDR3 length: 12 amino acids. CDR3 sequence reads: CASSRTSNEQFF. CDR3 DNA sequence: TGTGCCAGCAGTCGAACCAGTAATGAGCAGTTCTTC.

V and J are TRBV25-1 and TRBJ1-2; perhaps TRBD1 as D (6 bases). The CDR3 contains 13 residues. The germline CDR1 and CDR2 sequences are MGHDK and SYGVNS. V was shortened by 6 bases and J by 8 bases, with 16 bases between the two germline ends. The CDR3: CASRELDSSGYTF. CDR3 DNA sequence: TGTGCCAGCAGGGAACTGGACAGTTCGGGCTACACCTTC.

This sequence joins TRBV7-8 and TRBJ2-3, with 11 bases that match TRBD2. Unmatched junction bases numbered 9, after V lost 5 bases and J lost 2 bases. Germline V lookup: CDR1 SGHVS, CDR2 FQNEAQ. This CDR3 is 17 amino acids long. The CDR3 protein is CASSLLGTSGLTDTQYF. DNA for the CDR3: TGTGCCAGCAGCCTACTCGGGACTAGCGGCCTCACAGATACGCAGTATTTT. Using reference TRBV7-8 and TRBJ2-3 for the parts outside the CDR3, the full variable domain is GAGVSQSPRYKVAKRGQDVALRCDPISGHVSLFWYQQALGQGPEFLTYFQNEAQLDKSGLPSDRFFAERPEGSVSTLKIQRTQQEDSAVYLCASSLLGTSGLTDTQYFGPGTRLTVL.

The chain links TRBV5-1 to TRBJ2-1; TRBD1 might be the D (6 bases). Per the germline V gene, CDR1 is SGHRS and CDR2 is YFSETQ. Trimming cost V 0 bases and J 0 bases, with 7 bases left between them. The CDR3 consists of 15 residues. The CDR3: CASSLATGSYNEQFF. The DNA for the CDR3 is TGCGCCAGCAGCTTGGCGACAGGCTCCTACAATGAGCAGTTCTTC.

This clone was observed a single time. This chain links TRBV4-1 with TRBJ1-3, with 9 bases matching TRBD1. The V gene's germline CDR1 is MGHRA and CDR2 YSYEKL. The J segment lost 0 bases and the V segment lost 7 bases, leaving 13 bases of the junction unmatched. The CDR3 is 18 residues long. CDR3 amino acids: CASTPGQGYDSSGNTIYF. CDR3 bases: TGCGCCAGCACCCCGGGACAGGGATATGATTCCTCTGGAAACACCATATATTTT.

This chain uses TRBV2 with TRBJ1-5; D is unclear. The CDR3 runs to 14 residues. Germline CDR1 and CDR2: SNHLY and FYNNEI. V lost 8 bases, J lost 0 bases, and 11 bases lay in between. The CDR3 is CASLGQNSNQPQHF. CDR3 DNA: TGTGCCAGCCTAGGCCAGAATAGCAATCAGCCCCAGCATTTT. The whole variable domain, remainder taken from reference TRBV2 and TRBJ1-5, is EPEVTQTPSHQVTQMGQEVILRCVPISNHLYFYWYRQILGQKVEFLVSFYNNEISEKSEIFDDQFSVERPDGSNFTLKIRSTKLEDSAMYFCASLGQNSNQPQHFGDGTRLSIL.